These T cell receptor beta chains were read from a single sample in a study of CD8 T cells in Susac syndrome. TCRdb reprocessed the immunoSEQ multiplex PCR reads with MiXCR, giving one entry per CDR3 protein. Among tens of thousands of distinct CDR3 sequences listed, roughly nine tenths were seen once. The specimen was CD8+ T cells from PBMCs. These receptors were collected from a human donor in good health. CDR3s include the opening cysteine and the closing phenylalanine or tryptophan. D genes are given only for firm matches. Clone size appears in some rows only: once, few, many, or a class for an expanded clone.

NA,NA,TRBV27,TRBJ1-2,CASSFRAPGYGYTF,TGTGCCAGCAGTTTCCGGGCCCCGGGCTATGGCTACACCTTC
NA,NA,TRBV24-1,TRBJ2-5,CATSDLDGETQYF,TGTGCCACCAGTGATCTGGACGGGGAGACCCAGTACTTC
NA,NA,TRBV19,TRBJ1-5,CASSRRGRPQHF,TGTGCCAGTTCTAGGAGGGGAAGGCCCCAGCATTTT
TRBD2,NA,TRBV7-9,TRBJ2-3,CASSFWTSSADTQYF,TGTGCCAGCAGCTTTTGGACTAGTTCTGCAGATACGCAGTATTTT
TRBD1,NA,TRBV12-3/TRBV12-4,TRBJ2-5,CASSGAGGDPRQETQYF,TGTGCCAGCAGCGGGGCAGGGGGCGACCCCCGCCAAGAGACCCAGTACTTC
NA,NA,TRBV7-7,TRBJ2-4,CASSFKHGNIQYF,TGTGCCAGCAGCTTTAAACACGGAAACATTCAGTACTTC
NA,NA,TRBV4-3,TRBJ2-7,CASSQDQYFYEQYF,TGCGCCAGCAGCCAAGACCAGTATTTCTACGAGCAGTACTTC
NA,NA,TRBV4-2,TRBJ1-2,CASSQAVEGTAGTF,TGTGCCAGCAGCCAAGCCGTAGAGGGCACCGCGGGCACCTTC
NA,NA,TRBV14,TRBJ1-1,CASSIDTGFEAFF,TGTGCCAGCAGCATCGACACAGGGTTTGAAGCTTTCTTT
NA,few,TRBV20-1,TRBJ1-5,CSATDITDQPQHF,TGCAGTGCCACGGACATCACTGATCAGCCCCAGCATTTT
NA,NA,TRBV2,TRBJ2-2,CASSEDEGRENTGELFF,TGTGCCAGCAGTGAAGACGAGGGCAGGGAGAACACCGGGGAGCTGTTTTTT
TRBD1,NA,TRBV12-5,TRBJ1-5,CASEDRVGQPQHF,TGTGCTAGTGAAGACAGGGTCGGACAGCCCCAGCATTTT
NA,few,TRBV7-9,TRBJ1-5,CASSLGVGSQHF,TGTGCCAGCAGCTTAGGTGTTGGGTCCCAGCATTTT
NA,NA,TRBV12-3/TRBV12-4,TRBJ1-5,CASSLHSLSNQPQHF,TGTGCCAGCAGTTTGCACAGTTTGAGCAATCAGCCCCAGCATTTT
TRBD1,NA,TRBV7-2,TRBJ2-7,CASSLGDRGYEQYF,TGTGCCAGCAGCTTAGGGGACAGGGGCTACGAGCAGTACTTC
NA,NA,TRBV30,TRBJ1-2,CAWSQELGYTF,TGTGCCTGGAGCCAGGAACTTGGCTACACCTTC
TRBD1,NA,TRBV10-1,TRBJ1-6,CAGPGQGRDNSPLHF,TGCGCCGGACCCGGACAGGGGAGGGATAATTCGCCCCTCCACTTT
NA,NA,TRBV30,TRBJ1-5,CAWSKEGNQPQHF,TGTGCCTGGTCAAAGGAAGGCAATCAGCCCCAGCATTTT
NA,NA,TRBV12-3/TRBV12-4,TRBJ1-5,CASSPATRRNQPQHF,TGTGCCAGCAGCCCCGCCACCCGTAGGAATCAGCCCCAGCATTTT
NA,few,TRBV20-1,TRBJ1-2,CSPKSLLSGEGYTF,TGCAGTCCTAAGTCCTTATTGTCAGGGGAGGGCTACACCTTC
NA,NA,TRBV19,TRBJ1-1,CASIGIRGTEAFF,TGTGCCAGTATAGGGATCCGGGGCACTGAAGCTTTCTTT
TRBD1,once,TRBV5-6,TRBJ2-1,CASSSIGQGKNEQFF,TGTGCCAGCAGCTCCATTGGACAGGGTAAGAATGAGCAGTTCTTC
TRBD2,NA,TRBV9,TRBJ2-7,CASSPTGGPYEQYF,TGTGCCAGCAGCCCTACGGGAGGCCCCTACGAGCAGTACTTC
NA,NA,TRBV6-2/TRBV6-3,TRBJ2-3,CASSGYEDTQYF,TGTGCCAGCAGTGGATATGAAGATACGCAGTATTTT
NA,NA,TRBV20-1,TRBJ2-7,CSASPREAEYEQYF,TGCAGTGCTAGTCCCCGCGAGGCGGAGTACGAGCAGTACTTC
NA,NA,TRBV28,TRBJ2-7,CASSLGNSPYEQYF,TGTGCCAGCAGTTTGGGGAATAGCCCCTACGAGCAGTACTTC
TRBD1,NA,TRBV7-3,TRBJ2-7,CASSLRTGPYEQYF,TGTGCCAGCAGCTTACGGACAGGGCCCTACGAGCAGTACTTC
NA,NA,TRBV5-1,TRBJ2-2,CASSLILRAYSGTGELFF,TGCGCCAGCAGCTTGATACTCAGGGCATACTCGGGGACCGGGGAGCTGTTTTTT
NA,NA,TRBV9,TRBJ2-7,CASSVEAGTPYEQYF,TGTGCCAGCAGCGTAGAGGCAGGGACTCCCTACGAGCAGTACTTC
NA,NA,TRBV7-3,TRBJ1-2,CASSFGSGEGYTF,TGTGCCAGCAGCTTCGGGTCCGGAGAGGGCTACACCTTC
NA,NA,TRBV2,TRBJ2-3,CASSGNRIVTDTQYF,TGTGCCAGCAGTGGTAACAGGATAGTCACAGATACGCAGTATTTT
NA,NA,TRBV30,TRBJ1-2,CAWSWENFYYGYTF,TGTGCCTGGAGTTGGGAGAACTTCTACTATGGCTACACCTTC
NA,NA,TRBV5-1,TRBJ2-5,CASSPDQETQYF,TGCGCCAGCAGCCCGGACCAAGAGACCCAGTACTTC
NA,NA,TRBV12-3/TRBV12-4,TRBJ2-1,CASSFVEGDNEQFF,TGTGCCAGCAGTTTCGTTGAAGGAGACAATGAGCAGTTCTTC
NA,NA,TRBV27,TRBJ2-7,CASSLSLRGTSYEQYF,TGTGCCAGCAGTTTATCGCTAAGGGGGACCTCCTACGAGCAGTACTTC
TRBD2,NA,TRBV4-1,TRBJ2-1,CASSHLAGGGGEQFF,TGCGCCAGCAGCCACCTAGCGGGGGGGGGTGGTGAGCAGTTCTTC
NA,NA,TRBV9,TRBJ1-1,CASSHKDPGEHKAFF,TGTGCCAGCAGCCACAAAGACCCCGGGGAGCATAAAGCTTTCTTT
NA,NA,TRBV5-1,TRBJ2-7,CASSSYGGAAYEQYF,TGCGCCAGCAGCTCGTACGGAGGGGCGGCCTACGAGCAGTACTTC
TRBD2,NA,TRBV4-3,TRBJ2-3,CASSQDPGLGLAGFTDTQYF,TGCGCCAGCAGCCAAGATCCGGGACTAGGGCTAGCGGGGTTTACAGATACGCAGTATTTT
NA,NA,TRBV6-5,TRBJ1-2,CASSPRTGGYGYTF,TGTGCCAGCAGTCCCAGGACCGGAGGTTATGGCTACACCTTC
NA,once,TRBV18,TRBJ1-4,CASSPPGGPGEKLFF,TGTGCCAGCTCACCACCAGGGGGGCCTGGTGAAAAACTGTTTTTT
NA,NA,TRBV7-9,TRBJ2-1,CASSSIALNEQFF,TGTGCCAGCAGCTCGATTGCCCTAAATGAGCAGTTCTTC
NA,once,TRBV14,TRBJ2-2,CASSHTFYTGELFF,TGTGCCAGCAGCCATACATTCTACACCGGGGAGCTGTTTTTT
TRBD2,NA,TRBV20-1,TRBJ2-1,CSAKIGAGFYNEQFF,TGCAGTGCTAAAATCGGAGCGGGGTTTTACAATGAGCAGTTCTTC
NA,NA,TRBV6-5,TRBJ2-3,CASRYIWGASTDTQYF,TGTGCCAGCAGATATATATGGGGGGCCTCTACAGATACGCAGTATTTT
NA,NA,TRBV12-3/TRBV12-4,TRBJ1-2,CASSLSNRNYGYTF,TGTGCCAGCAGTTTGAGTAACAGAAACTATGGCTACACCTTC
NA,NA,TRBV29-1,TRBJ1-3,CSVEDEGPGNTIYF,TGCAGCGTTGAGGATGAAGGCCCTGGAAACACCATATATTTT
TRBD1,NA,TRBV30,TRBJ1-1,CAWSAGTGTTEAFF,TGTGCCTGGAGCGCCGGGACAGGGACCACTGAAGCTTTCTTT
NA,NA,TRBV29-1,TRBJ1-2,CSAPGGKDGYTF,TGCAGCGCTCCCGGGGGCAAGGATGGCTACACCTTC
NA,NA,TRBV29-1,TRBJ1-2,CSGRDSIYGYTF,TGCAGCGGGAGAGACAGTATCTATGGCTACACCTTC
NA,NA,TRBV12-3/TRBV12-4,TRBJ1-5,CASSAGQSNQPQHF,TGTGCCAGCAGTGCCGGACAGAGCAATCAGCCCCAGCATTTT
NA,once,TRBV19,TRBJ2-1,CASSIDLRGPRSRNEQFF,TGTGCCAGTAGTATAGATCTGCGGGGACCCAGGTCGAGGAATGAGCAGTTCTTC
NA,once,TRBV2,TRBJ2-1,CASRPSPASYNEQFF,TGTGCCAGCAGACCCTCCCCCGCCTCCTACAATGAGCAGTTCTTC
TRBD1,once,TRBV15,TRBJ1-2,CATSRVGDRVYGYTF,TGTGCCACCAGCAGAGTTGGGGACAGGGTCTATGGCTACACCTTC
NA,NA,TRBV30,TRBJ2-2,CARRSGGELFF,TGTGCCAGAAGATCGGGCGGGGAGCTGTTTTTT
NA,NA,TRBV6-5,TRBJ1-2,CASSSGTYGYTF,TGTGCCAGCAGTTCAGGGACTTATGGCTACACCTTC
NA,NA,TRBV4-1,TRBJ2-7,CASSQERSYEQYF,TGCGCCAGCAGCCAAGAAAGGTCCTACGAGCAGTACTTC
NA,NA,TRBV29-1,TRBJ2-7,CSVELDTEGSYEQYF,TGCAGCGTTGAGCTAGACACCGAGGGCTCCTACGAGCAGTACTTC
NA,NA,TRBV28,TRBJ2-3,CASSLFRGRSTDTQYF,TGTGCCAGCAGTTTATTCAGGGGGAGGAGCACAGATACGCAGTATTTT